The sequence of this TCR beta chain was determined in a study of T cells in Graves' hyperthyroidism and ophthalmopathy. Findings and caveats of the study: The model anticipated ophthalmopathy a median approximately 6.5 months pre-onset. Most clonotypes expanded in thyroid above 0.001 were likewise present in blood.

The CDR3 is made up of 15 amino acids. V lost 5 bases and J 3 bases, leaving 16 bases between the germline ends. In germline, CDR1 is MNHEY, CDR2 SVGEGT. Patients having uncontrolled infection, another autoimmune disease, pregnancy or lactation were not included. Each diagnosis was grounded in clinical symptoms, serum thyroxine and TRAb, thyroid ultrasound, and orbital computed tomography. This clonotype was counted ten times or more. Antigen unknown. Using RNA transcripts as the source, TCR beta CDR3 regions were amplified. A first-round RT-PCR of the TCR CDR3 used the HTBI primer set. TCRdb re-analysed the multiplex PCR reads in MiXCR, keeping a single row per CDR3 protein. The sample lists a few hundred thousand distinct CDR3 sequences; 18% were seen once.

The sample comprised blood. The V call is TRBV6-2 or TRBV6-3, the J call TRBJ1-1; D is undetermined. The clonotype comes from a woman in her forties with Graves' ophthalmopathy. The CDR3 here is CASSTAWRADTEAFF. The CDR3 DNA reads TGTGCCAGCAGTACCGCGTGGAGGGCGGACACTGAAGCTTTCTTT.